The clone carrying this TCR beta chain was seen only once. Its target is unknown. Of the isolated RNA, all was reverse transcribed, and so the sequenced material was expressed TCRB transcripts. Around 3.57 million reads was the average for naive, central memory and regulatory T cell samples. The method was immunoSEQ multiplex PCR; TCRdb's version includes in-frame clones alone and lacks a portion of them. The repertoire holds about 930,000 clones, with around a sixth as singletons. The data were obtained in a study of beta chain features in type 1 diabetes. General study points: Cells that show high TCR expression could be over-represented by cDNA sequencing. The analysis here could not establish whether HLA type shapes TCRB rearrangement.

Germline V gene data show CDR1 as MDHEN and CDR2 as SYDVKM. The CDR3 runs to 17 residues. J lost 6 bases, V lost 7 bases, and 14 bases had no gene match. The clonotype comes from a woman aged 18-29 years in good health. Input material: naive CD4+ T cells from blood. The V gene is TRBV28, the J gene TRBJ2-2; 10 bases fit TRBD1. DNA for the CDR3: TGTGCCAGCACCTCGGGACAGGGGCCGAGGGGCGCCGGGGAGCTGTTTTTT. Translation gives CASTSGQGPRGAGELFF.